The T cell receptor (beta chain) described here comes from a study of T cells in Graves' hyperthyroidism and ophthalmopathy. TCR beta CDR3 regions were amplified from RNA transcripts. An initial round of RT-PCR targeting the TCR CDR3 relied on the HTBI primer set. TCRdb recomputed calls from the multiplex PCR reads with MiXCR, one row per CDR3 protein. The table shows hundreds of thousands of distinct CDR3 sequences, with over 15% occurring only once. Trimming took 9 bases from V and 4 from J, leaving 3 bases between them. Per germline, CDR1 MDHEN and CDR2 SYDVKM. The CDR3 runs to 10 residues. The receptor was derived from a woman in her late teens or twenties with Graves' ophthalmopathy. Material: blood. The rearrangement uses TRBV28 and TRBJ1-4; D not resolved. CDR3 region: CASFNEKLFF. The DNA of the CDR3 is TGTGCCAGTTTTAATGAAAAACTGTTTTTT. Full variable domain (missing parts from reference TRBV28 and TRBJ1-4): DVKVTQSSRYLVKRTGEKVFLECVQDMDHENMFWYRQDPGLGLRLIYFSYDVKMKEKGDIPEGYSVSREKKERFSLILESASTNQTSMYLCASFNEKLFFGSGTQLSVL.